Listed here are 11 T cell receptor beta chains from one sample, sequenced in a study of blood T cell repertoires in COVID-19. Clones were read by immunoSEQ multiplex PCR, and TCRdb kept only the in-frame ones, dropping some. The top ten clones hold 2% to 3% of a sample with roughly 250,000 clones, 87% of them seen once. The sample comprised peripheral blood. These receptors all come from a woman aged 45-65 years with acute or convalescent COVID-19.

This clone came up a few times. This specimen includes other DNA sequences encoding the same CDR3. The chain combines TRBV28 with TRBJ2-7; D is ambiguous. This CDR3 has 11 amino acids. V was shortened by 4 bases and J by 2 bases, with 3 bases between the two germline ends. Germline V CDR1 and CDR2: MDHEN, SYDVKM. The CDR3 spells CASSSAYEQYF. In DNA, the CDR3 is TGTGCCAGCAGTTCAGCCTACGAGCAGTACTTC. The whole variable domain, remainder taken from reference TRBV28 and TRBJ2-7, is DVKVTQSSRYLVKRTGEKVFLECVQDMDHENMFWYRQDPGLGLRLIYFSYDVKMKEKGDIPEGYSVSREKKERFSLILESASTNQTSMYLCASSSAYEQYFGPGTRLTVT.

The CDR3 spells CSVSGQLQETQYF. The CDR3 DNA sequence: TGCAGCGTTTCCGGACAGCTCCAAGAGACCCAGTACTTC. The V call is TRBV29-1, the J call TRBJ2-5; tentative D call: TRBD1 (6 bases). V was pared by 5 bases and J by 1 base, with 11 bases between. Per germline, CDR1 SQVTM and CDR2 ANQGSEA. CDR3 length: 13 residues.

This sequence joins TRBV11-1 and TRBJ1-1, with D possibly TRBD1 on 6 matching bases. The CDR3 length is 15 residues. CDR1 is SGHAT and CDR2 is FQDESV in the germline V gene (reference sequence). The germline V and J ends were trimmed by 5 bases and 4 bases, with 17 bases remaining between them. The CDR3 DNA follows: TGTGCCAGCAGCCTACCGGGACACAGGGCCACTGAAGCTTTCTTT. Amino acids: CASSLPGHRATEAFF.

The J gene is TRBJ2-7, the V gene TRBV9; D is possibly TRBD2 (6 bases). Germline V CDR1 and CDR2: SGDLS, YYNGEE. This CDR3 has 15 residues. Trimming took 0 bases from V and 2 from J, leaving 12 bases between them. CDR3 nucleotides: TGTGCCAGCAGCGTAGGTGGAGGGAGTCCCTACGAGCAGTACTTC. It specifies CASSVGGGSPYEQYF.

The chain joins TRBV6-6 to TRBJ1-2, with D unclear. Deletions cut 5 bases from V and 8 bases from J, with 12 bases between. This CDR3 comprises 12 residues. CDR1 is MNHNY, CDR2 SVGAGI, per germline (reference sequence). The CDR3 region is CASSPYEWGYTF. The CDR3 DNA follows: TGTGCCAGCAGTCCCTACGAATGGGGCTACACCTTC.

The chain couples TRBV6-5 to TRBJ2-7; 7 bases line up with TRBD1. The CDR3 runs to 16 residues. The trim removed 2 bases at V and 2 bases at J, leaving 9 bases unmatched. Germline loops: CDR1 MNHEY, CDR2 SVGAGI. CDR3: CASSYTGADRTYEQYF. CDR3 sequence (DNA): TGTGCCAGCAGTTACACCGGCGCGGACAGGACCTACGAGCAGTACTTC.

The rearrangement links TRBV3-1 (or the pseudogene TRBV3-2) to TRBJ2-1; 15 bases line up with TRBD2. Germline-derived CDR1 and CDR2 are LGHDT and YNNKEL (reference sequence). The CDR3 consists of 16 residues. V dropped 4 bases and J dropped 4; count of bases not matched to a gene: 2. CDR3 in amino acids: CASSPGLAGGYNEQFF. CDR3 DNA sequence: TGTGCCAGCAGCCCTGGACTAGCGGGAGGGTACAATGAGCAGTTCTTC.

The chain is built from TRBV5-1 and TRBJ2-7, with D perhaps TRBD1 (6 bases). Germline V gives CDR1 SGHRS, CDR2 YFSETQ. This CDR3 region has 14 residues. The germline V and J ends were trimmed by 4 bases and 0 bases, with 11 bases remaining between them. The CDR3, as DNA: TGCGCCAGCAGCCCGGGGACACTCTCCTACGAGCAGTACTTC. Translated, it gives CASSPGTLSYEQYF. Filled out from reference TRBV5-1 and TRBJ2-7, the complete variable domain reads KAGVTQTPRYLIKTRGQQVTLSCSPISGHRSVSWYQQTPGQGLQFLFEYFSETQRNKGNFPGRFSGRQFSNSRSEMNVSTLELGDSALYLCASSPGTLSYEQYFGPGTRLTVT.

This chain uses TRBV7-8 with TRBJ1-2; D is undetermined. Germline loops: CDR1 SGHVS, CDR2 FQNEAQ. Between the trimmed V and J ends, which lost 5 bases and 0 bases, there was a span of 7 bases. There are 13 residues in the CDR3. CDR3 bases: TGTGCCAGCAGCCCGACTACTAACTATGGCTACACCTTC. Translation: CASSPTTNYGYTF. The complete variable domain, with remaining parts taken from reference TRBV7-8 and TRBJ1-2, reads GAGVSQSPRYKVAKRGQDVALRCDPISGHVSLFWYQQALGQGPEFLTYFQNEAQLDKSGLPSDRFFAERPEGSVSTLKIQRTQQEDSAVYLCASSPTTNYGYTFGSGTRLTVV.

The J gene is TRBJ1-6, the V gene TRBV15; D gene ambiguous. Trimming left V 0 bases short and J 7 bases short, with 10 bases between. CDR1 is LNHNV, CDR2 YYDKDF, per germline (reference sequence). CDR3 size: 15 residues. The CDR3 protein is CATSRELGKNSPLHF. In nucleotides, the CDR3 is TGTGCCACCAGCAGAGAGCTCGGGAAGAATTCACCCCTCCACTTT. Combining the CDR3 with reference TRBV15 and TRBJ1-6 gives the whole variable domain DAMVIQNPRYQVTQFGKPVTLSCSQTLNHNVMYWYQQKSSQAPKLLFHYYDKDFNNEADTPDNFQSRRPNTSFCFLDIRSPGLGDTAMYLCATSRELGKNSPLHFGNGTRLTVT.

The V call is TRBV19, the J call TRBJ1-5; TRBD1 matches 10 bases. The V gene end was trimmed by 4 bases and the J gene end by 7 bases; junction bases not matched to a gene: 7. From germline, CDR1 is LNHDA and CDR2 SQIVND (reference sequence). The CDR3 runs to 15 residues. The CDR3 here is CASSTLTGGDQPQHF. CDR3 coding DNA: TGTGCCAGTAGTACTTTGACAGGGGGCGACCAGCCCCAGCATTTT.